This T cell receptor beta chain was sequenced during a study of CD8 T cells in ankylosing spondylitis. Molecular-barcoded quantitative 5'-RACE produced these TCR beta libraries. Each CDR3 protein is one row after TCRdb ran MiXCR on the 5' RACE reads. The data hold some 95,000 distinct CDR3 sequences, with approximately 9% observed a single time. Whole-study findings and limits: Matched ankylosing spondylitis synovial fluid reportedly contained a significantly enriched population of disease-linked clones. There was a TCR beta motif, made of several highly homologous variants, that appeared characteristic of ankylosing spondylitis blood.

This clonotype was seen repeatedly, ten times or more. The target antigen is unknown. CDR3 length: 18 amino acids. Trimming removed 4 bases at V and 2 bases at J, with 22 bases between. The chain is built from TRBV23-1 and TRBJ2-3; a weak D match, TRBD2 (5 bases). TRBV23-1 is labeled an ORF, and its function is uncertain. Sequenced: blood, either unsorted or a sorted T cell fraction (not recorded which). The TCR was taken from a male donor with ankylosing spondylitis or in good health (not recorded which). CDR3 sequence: CASSLTVDYKEFTDTQYF. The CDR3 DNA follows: TGCGCCAGCAGTCTCACCGTCGACTATAAGGAGTTCACAGATACGCAGTATTTT.